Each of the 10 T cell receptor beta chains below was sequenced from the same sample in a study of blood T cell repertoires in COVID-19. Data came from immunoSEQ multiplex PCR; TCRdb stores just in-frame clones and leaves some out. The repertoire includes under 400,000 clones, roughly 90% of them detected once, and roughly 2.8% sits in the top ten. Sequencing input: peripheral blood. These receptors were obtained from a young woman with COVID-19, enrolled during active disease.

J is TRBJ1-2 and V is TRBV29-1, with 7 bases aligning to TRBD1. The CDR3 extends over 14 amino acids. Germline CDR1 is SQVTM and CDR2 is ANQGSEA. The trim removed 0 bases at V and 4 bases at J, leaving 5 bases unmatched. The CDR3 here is CSVEDPDRPYGYTF. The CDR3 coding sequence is TGCAGCGTTGAAGATCCGGACAGGCCCTATGGCTACACCTTC.

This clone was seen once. DNA for the CDR3: TGTGCCAGTAGTTCTGGGACAGGCAGGACTGGAAACACCATATATTTT. Translation gives CASSSGTGRTGNTIYF. V gene TRBV19 combines with J gene TRBJ1-3; 8 bases match TRBD1. CDR3 length: 16 residues. V lost 5 bases and J lost 2; bases outside the gene matches: 8. Germline V lookup: CDR1 LNHDA, CDR2 SQIVND (reference sequence).

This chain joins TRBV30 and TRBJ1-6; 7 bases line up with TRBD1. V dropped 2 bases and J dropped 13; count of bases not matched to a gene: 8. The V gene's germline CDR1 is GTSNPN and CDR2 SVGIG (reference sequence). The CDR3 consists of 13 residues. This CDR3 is CAWSSDREHPLHF. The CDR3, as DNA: TGTGCCTGGAGTAGCGACAGGGAACACCCCCTCCACTTT.

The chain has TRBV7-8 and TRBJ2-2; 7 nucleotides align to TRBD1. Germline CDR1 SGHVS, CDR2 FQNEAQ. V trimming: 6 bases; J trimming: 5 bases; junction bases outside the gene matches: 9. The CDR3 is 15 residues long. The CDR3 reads CASRPDRADTGELFF. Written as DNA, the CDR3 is TGTGCCAGCAGACCAGACAGGGCGGATACCGGGGAGCTGTTTTTT.

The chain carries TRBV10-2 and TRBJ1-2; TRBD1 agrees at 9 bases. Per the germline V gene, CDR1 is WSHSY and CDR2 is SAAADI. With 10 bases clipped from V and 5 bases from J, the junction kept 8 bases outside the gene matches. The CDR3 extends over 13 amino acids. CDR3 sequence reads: CATAQGTGYGYTF. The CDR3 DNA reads TGCGCCACAGCCCAGGGGACAGGGTATGGCTACACCTTC.

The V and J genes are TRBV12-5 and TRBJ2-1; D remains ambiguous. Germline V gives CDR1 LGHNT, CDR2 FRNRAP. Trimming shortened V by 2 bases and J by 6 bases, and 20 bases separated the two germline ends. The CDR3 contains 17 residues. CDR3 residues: CASGLPGSTSFVNEQFF. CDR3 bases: TGTGCTAGTGGTTTGCCCGGGTCCACATCGTTTGTCAATGAGCAGTTCTTC. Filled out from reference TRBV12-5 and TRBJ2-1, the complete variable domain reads DARVTQTPRHKVTEMGQEVTMRCQPILGHNTVFWYRQTMMQGLELLAYFRNRAPLDDSGMPKDRFSAEMPDATLATLKIQPSEPRDSAVYFCASGLPGSTSFVNEQFFGPGTRLTVL.

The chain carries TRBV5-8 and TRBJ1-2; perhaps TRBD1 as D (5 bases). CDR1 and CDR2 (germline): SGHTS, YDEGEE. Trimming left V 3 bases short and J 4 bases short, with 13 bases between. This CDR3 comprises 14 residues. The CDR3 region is CASSSATDFYGYTF. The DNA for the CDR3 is TGTGCCAGCAGCTCAGCGACAGACTTCTATGGCTACACCTTC. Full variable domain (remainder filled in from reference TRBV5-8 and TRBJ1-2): EAGVTQSPTHLIKTRGQQATLRCSPISGHTSVYWYQQALGLGLQFLLWYDEGEERNRGNFPPRFSGRQFPNYSSELNVNALELEDSALYLCASSSATDFYGYTFGSGTRLTVV.

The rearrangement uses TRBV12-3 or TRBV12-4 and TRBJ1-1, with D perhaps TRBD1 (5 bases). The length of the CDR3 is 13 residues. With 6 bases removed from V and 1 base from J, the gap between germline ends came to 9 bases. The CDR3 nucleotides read TGTGCCAGCAGACCCGGACAGAACACTGAAGCTTTCTTT. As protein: CASRPGQNTEAFF.

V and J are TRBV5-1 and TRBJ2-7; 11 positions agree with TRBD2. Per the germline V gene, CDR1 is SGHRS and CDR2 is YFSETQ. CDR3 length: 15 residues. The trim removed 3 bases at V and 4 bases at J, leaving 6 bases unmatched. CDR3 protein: CASSSLAGGRYEQYF. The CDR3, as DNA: TGCGCCAGCAGCTCATTAGCGGGAGGGAGGTACGAGCAGTACTTC. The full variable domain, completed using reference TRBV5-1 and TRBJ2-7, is KAGVTQTPRYLIKTRGQQVTLSCSPISGHRSVSWYQQTPGQGLQFLFEYFSETQRNKGNFPGRFSGRQFSNSRSEMNVSTLELGDSALYLCASSSLAGGRYEQYFGPGTRLTVT.

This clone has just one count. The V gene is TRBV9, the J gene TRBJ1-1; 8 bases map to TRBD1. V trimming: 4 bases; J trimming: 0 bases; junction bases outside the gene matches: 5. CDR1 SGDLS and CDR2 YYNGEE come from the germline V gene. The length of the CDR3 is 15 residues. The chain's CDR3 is CASSSGQGMNTEAFF. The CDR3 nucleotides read TGTGCCAGCAGCTCCGGACAGGGTATGAACACTGAAGCTTTCTTT.